A selection of T cell receptor beta chains follows, all from one sample in a study of T-cell memory formation after mild COVID-19. In TCRdb, the 5' RACE reads were re-called with MiXCR into one record per CDR3 protein. In the table there are approximately 250,000 distinct CDR3 sequences, 16% of which are singletons. The specimen sequenced was PBMCs or a T cell subset sorted from them (not recorded which). The receptors come from a man aged 18 to 30 who had mild COVID-19 (a few samples of this study predate the infection). Cell type and time point are not known. Each CDR3 is given with its conserved first and last residue. The D gene is left open where the match is weak. Rows give clone size only sometimes, using once, few, many, or a class for an expanded clone.

clone_size: few
v_call: TRBV7-9
j_call: TRBJ2-3
d_call: TRBD1
cdr3_nt: TGTGCCAGCAGTTGGGGGAAGGGGGCGGCCACAGATACGCAGTATTTT
cdr3_aa: CASSWGKGAATDTQYF

clone_size: few
v_call: TRBV20-1
j_call: TRBJ2-7
d_call: TRBD1
cdr3_nt: TGCAGTGTCGACAGGGCATACGAGCAGTACTTC
cdr3_aa: CSVDRAYEQYF

clone_size: -
v_call: TRBV5-1
j_call: TRBJ2-3
d_call: TRBD2
cdr3_nt: TGCGCCAGCAGCATCGGGGAGGGAAGTGGCACAGATACGCAGTATTTT
cdr3_aa: CASSIGEGSGTDTQYF

clone_size: -
v_call: TRBV7-9
j_call: TRBJ1-2
d_call: TRBD1
cdr3_nt: TGTGCCAGCAGCCGGGGGCCCGACAGGGTTGAATGGGGCTACACCTTC
cdr3_aa: CASSRGPDRVEWGYTF

clone_size: many
v_call: TRBV5-1
j_call: TRBJ2-2
d_call: -
cdr3_nt: TGCGCCAGCAGGCCGACAGGGAACACCGGGGAGCTGTTTTTT
cdr3_aa: CASRPTGNTGELFF

clone_size: few
v_call: TRBV4-3
j_call: TRBJ2-1
d_call: TRBD2
cdr3_nt: TGCGCCAGCTCCCTAGCGGGGGCCACCGGGGGGTACAATGAGCAGTTCTTC
cdr3_aa: CASSLAGATGGYNEQFF

clone_size: few
v_call: TRBV5-1
j_call: TRBJ2-3
d_call: -
cdr3_nt: TGCGCCAGCCGTAGGGTTTCCAGCACAGATACGCAGTATTTT
cdr3_aa: CASRRVSSTDTQYF

clone_size: few
v_call: TRBV12-3/TRBV12-4
j_call: TRBJ1-1
d_call: -
cdr3_nt: TGTGCCAGCAGTCATACAGGGCTCATGAACACTGAAGCTTTCTTT
cdr3_aa: CASSHTGLMNTEAFF

clone_size: -
v_call: TRBV5-1
j_call: TRBJ2-7
d_call: -
cdr3_nt: TGCGCCAGCAGCTTGGAGGGGGGCGTTTCGTTCTACGAGCAGTACTTC
cdr3_aa: CASSLEGGVSFYEQYF

clone_size: few
v_call: TRBV9
j_call: TRBJ2-2
d_call: -
cdr3_nt: TGTGCCAGCAGCGTAGAGGTAGCCGGGGAGCTGTTTTTT
cdr3_aa: CASSVEVAGELFF

clone_size: -
v_call: TRBV18
j_call: TRBJ2-3
d_call: TRBD2
cdr3_nt: TGTGCCAGCTCACCACCGGGACTAGCGTCTAGCACAGATACGCAGTATTTT
cdr3_aa: CASSPPGLASSTDTQYF

clone_size: few
v_call: TRBV9
j_call: TRBJ2-1
d_call: -
cdr3_nt: TGTGCCAGCAGCAACCACCCTGGACTATCCAATGAGCAGTTCTTC
cdr3_aa: CASSNHPGLSNEQFF

clone_size: few
v_call: TRBV5-1
j_call: TRBJ2-2
d_call: -
cdr3_nt: TGCGCCAGCAGCTTGGTACTAGATCCCGGGGAGCTGTTTTTT
cdr3_aa: CASSLVLDPGELFF

clone_size: few
v_call: TRBV4-1
j_call: TRBJ1-1
d_call: TRBD1
cdr3_nt: TGCGCCAGCAGCCGAACAGGGGGTGGCACTGAAGCTTTCTTT
cdr3_aa: CASSRTGGGTEAFF

clone_size: -
v_call: TRBV7-2
j_call: TRBJ2-5
d_call: -
cdr3_nt: TGTGCCAGCAGCTTAATCCGACGGCAAGAGACCCAGTACTTC
cdr3_aa: CASSLIRRQETQYF

clone_size: -
v_call: TRBV29-1
j_call: TRBJ2-2
d_call: -
cdr3_nt: TGCAGCGTAACACGGGGGGCTAACACCGGGGAGCTGTTTTTT
cdr3_aa: CSVTRGANTGELFF

clone_size: few
v_call: TRBV6-5
j_call: TRBJ2-5
d_call: TRBD1
cdr3_nt: TGTGCCAGCAGTGGGACAGGGGGCGCGGAGACCCAGTACTTC
cdr3_aa: CASSGTGGAETQYF

clone_size: once
v_call: TRBV7-3
j_call: TRBJ2-5
d_call: TRBD2
cdr3_nt: TGTGCCAGCAGCAAAGGACTAGCGGTTCAAGAGACCCAGTACTTC
cdr3_aa: CASSKGLAVQETQYF

clone_size: -
v_call: TRBV18
j_call: TRBJ1-5
d_call: -
cdr3_nt: TGTGCCAGCTCATTAGGGCATAAAGGGGGCCAGCATTTT
cdr3_aa: CASSLGHKGGQHF

clone_size: few
v_call: TRBV29-1
j_call: TRBJ1-1
d_call: -
cdr3_nt: TGCAGCGCCCGGGGGCTCCTGAACACTGAAGCTTTCTTT
cdr3_aa: CSARGLLNTEAFF

clone_size: few
v_call: TRBV7-2
j_call: TRBJ1-2
d_call: TRBD1
cdr3_nt: TGTGCCAGCAGCATGACAGGGGCCTATGGCTACACCTTC
cdr3_aa: CASSMTGAYGYTF

clone_size: -
v_call: TRBV20-1
j_call: TRBJ2-1
d_call: TRBD1
cdr3_nt: TGCAGTGCTAGAGGGACAGGGTGGGGGAATGAGCAGTTCTTC
cdr3_aa: CSARGTGWGNEQFF

clone_size: few
v_call: TRBV6-2/TRBV6-3
j_call: TRBJ1-1
d_call: -
cdr3_nt: TGTGCCAGCAGCCAAACAGTCCTGAACACTGAAGCTTTCTTT
cdr3_aa: CASSQTVLNTEAFF

clone_size: few
v_call: TRBV4-1
j_call: TRBJ2-1
d_call: -
cdr3_nt: TGCGCCACCGGGGGTCCGTACAATGAGCAGTTCTTC
cdr3_aa: CATGGPYNEQFF

clone_size: -
v_call: TRBV4-3
j_call: TRBJ2-2
d_call: -
cdr3_nt: TGCGCCAGCAGCCAAGGGCTAGAGGTCCGAGGCACCGGGGAGCTGTTTTTT
cdr3_aa: CASSQGLEVRGTGELFF

clone_size: few
v_call: TRBV2
j_call: TRBJ2-3
d_call: -
cdr3_nt: TGTGCCAGCAGTGAACTAGGATCAGATACGCAGTATTTT
cdr3_aa: CASSELGSDTQYF

clone_size: -
v_call: TRBV7-6
j_call: TRBJ1-4
d_call: -
cdr3_nt: TGTGCCAGCAGCCAAGGCGTTCCAGCTAATGAAAAACTGTTTTTT
cdr3_aa: CASSQGVPANEKLFF

clone_size: -
v_call: TRBV9
j_call: TRBJ2-7
d_call: -
cdr3_nt: TGTGCCAGCAGCCTGAGGGGGGACTCCTACGAGCAGTACTTC
cdr3_aa: CASSLRGDSYEQYF

clone_size: -
v_call: TRBV20-1
j_call: TRBJ1-2
d_call: -
cdr3_nt: TGCAGTGCAACAGAGAATACAGCAACTATCTATGGCTACACCTTC
cdr3_aa: CSATENTATIYGYTF

clone_size: -
v_call: TRBV5-1
j_call: TRBJ1-2
d_call: -
cdr3_nt: TGCGCCAGCAGTTCGGGGTTGGGGATCCATGGCTACACCTTC
cdr3_aa: CASSSGLGIHGYTF

clone_size: few
v_call: TRBV6-6
j_call: TRBJ1-2
d_call: -
cdr3_nt: TGTGCCAGCAGTTACTGGCCCGGCTACACCTTC
cdr3_aa: CASSYWPGYTF

clone_size: few
v_call: TRBV7-2
j_call: TRBJ1-1
d_call: TRBD1
cdr3_nt: TGTGCCAGCAGCCCCCGGACAGGGGACACTGAAGCTTTCTTT
cdr3_aa: CASSPRTGDTEAFF

clone_size: few
v_call: TRBV12-3/TRBV12-4
j_call: TRBJ1-4
d_call: -
cdr3_nt: TGTGCCAGCAGCCTGGGAGGGGCGGGGGAAAAACTGTTTTTT
cdr3_aa: CASSLGGAGEKLFF

clone_size: few
v_call: TRBV7-2
j_call: TRBJ2-3
d_call: -
cdr3_nt: TGTGCCAGCAGCTTAGTTGGTAGCGCGGATACGCAGTATTTT
cdr3_aa: CASSLVGSADTQYF

clone_size: few
v_call: TRBV5-1
j_call: TRBJ1-1
d_call: -
cdr3_nt: TGCGCCAGCAGCTTGGCCAGCCGGGGCACTGAAGCTTTCTTT
cdr3_aa: CASSLASRGTEAFF

clone_size: -
v_call: TRBV19
j_call: TRBJ1-2
d_call: TRBD1
cdr3_nt: TGTGCCAGTGTACGGTCGGGACAGTTCTATGGCTACACCTTC
cdr3_aa: CASVRSGQFYGYTF

clone_size: -
v_call: TRBV28
j_call: TRBJ2-5
d_call: TRBD1
cdr3_nt: TGTGCCAGCGCACAGGGGGGCACCCAAGAGACCCAGTACTTC
cdr3_aa: CASAQGGTQETQYF

clone_size: -
v_call: TRBV7-6
j_call: TRBJ2-1
d_call: TRBD1
cdr3_nt: TGTGCCAGCAGCTCATCTGACAGGGTCAATGAGCAGTTCTTC
cdr3_aa: CASSSSDRVNEQFF

clone_size: -
v_call: TRBV27
j_call: TRBJ1-1
d_call: TRBD1
cdr3_nt: TGTGCCAGCAGTCCACTGGGACAGTACACTGAAGCTTTCTTT
cdr3_aa: CASSPLGQYTEAFF

clone_size: many
v_call: TRBV30
j_call: TRBJ2-7
d_call: TRBD1
cdr3_nt: TGTGCCTGGAGTGCCGGACAGGGGGCGATAGGATCCTACGAGCAGTACTTC
cdr3_aa: CAWSAGQGAIGSYEQYF

clone_size: -
v_call: TRBV9
j_call: TRBJ2-5
d_call: TRBD1
cdr3_nt: TGTGCCAGCAGCGAACAGGGGCAAGAGACCCAGTACTTC
cdr3_aa: CASSEQGQETQYF

clone_size: -
v_call: TRBV12-3/TRBV12-4
j_call: TRBJ2-2
d_call: TRBD1
cdr3_nt: TGTGCCAGCACCCCGGACAGGGAAGTGGAGAACACCGGGGAGCTGTTTTTT
cdr3_aa: CASTPDREVENTGELFF

clone_size: -
v_call: TRBV5-5
j_call: TRBJ2-3
d_call: TRBD2
cdr3_nt: TGTGCCAGCAGCTCACCTAGCGGGGGGGCACCGAGCACAGATACGCAGTATTTT
cdr3_aa: CASSSPSGGAPSTDTQYF

clone_size: few
v_call: TRBV5-5
j_call: TRBJ1-5
d_call: TRBD1
cdr3_nt: TGTGCCAGCAGTAGACAGGGAGATGAGCCCCAGCATTTT
cdr3_aa: CASSRQGDEPQHF

clone_size: -
v_call: TRBV14
j_call: TRBJ2-3
d_call: -
cdr3_nt: TGTGCCAGCAGCCTCGCGAGGTCAGATACGCAGTATTTT
cdr3_aa: CASSLARSDTQYF

clone_size: -
v_call: TRBV12-5
j_call: TRBJ1-1
d_call: -
cdr3_nt: TGTGCTAGTGGTTTGGTACTTTCGACTAGGGGCACTGAAGCTTTCTTT
cdr3_aa: CASGLVLSTRGTEAFF

clone_size: many
v_call: TRBV28
j_call: TRBJ1-3
d_call: TRBD1
cdr3_nt: TGTGCCAGCAGTGACAGGGGGCTCTCTGGAAACACCATATATTTT
cdr3_aa: CASSDRGLSGNTIYF

clone_size: few
v_call: TRBV28
j_call: TRBJ1-2
d_call: -
cdr3_nt: TGTGCCAGCAGTTCCGCCCGGGGGGCTGGTAACTATGGCTACACCTTC
cdr3_aa: CASSSARGAGNYGYTF

clone_size: few
v_call: TRBV10-3
j_call: TRBJ1-6
d_call: -
cdr3_nt: TGTGCCATCAGGAAGACACCGAGCTCCTATAATTCACCCCTCCACTTT
cdr3_aa: CAIRKTPSSYNSPLHF